The rows below give T cell receptor beta chains drawn from one sample of a study of T cell changes during pregnancy in multiple sclerosis. Only in-frame clones appear in the TCRdb table, and some are missing; sequencing was by immunoSEQ multiplex PCR. The table records tens of thousands of clones, 75% to 95% of them present only once. The sequences come from CD4+ T cells from peripheral blood mononuclear cells, collected after pregnancy. All receptors derive from a female donor in good health, enrolled as a control in a pregnancy study. Each CDR3 is given without its conserved first and last residue. Size tells how often a clone was seen (once, few, many) or the class of an expanded clone, and some rows leave it out.

clone size	J gene	V gene	CDR3 protein
NA	TRBJ2-1	TRBV10-3	AISDPPGGRGAYNEQF
NA	TRBJ1-4	TRBV21-1	ASNESGRTNEKLF
NA	TRBJ1-2	TRBV27	ASALRGVNGYT
NA	TRBJ2-3	TRBV19	ASTPKVLRQQTNTQY
NA	TRBJ1-2	TRBV28	ASSLATPRSYGYT
NA	TRBJ2-1	TRBV5-4	ASSLVAGGWNEQF
NA	TRBJ1-5	TRBV19	ASSMGPPPQPQH
NA	TRBJ1-5	TRBV28	ASTFRDRGVQPQH
NA	TRBJ2-5	TRBV6-5	ASSYSSGSETQY
NA	TRBJ2-7	TRBV7-8	ASSPGTSGSYEQY
NA	TRBJ2-4	TRBV6-1	ASSDGTSGAWGIQY
NA	TRBJ1-1	TRBV10-1	ASSDGDKAF
NA	TRBJ2-3	TRBV27	ASSKDRGLATDTQY
once	TRBJ1-5	TRBV14	ASSHSGQGQPQH
NA	TRBJ2-1	TRBV7-2	ASSFGTGGNEQF
NA	TRBJ2-6	TRBV5-6	ASSFRGRTGANVLT